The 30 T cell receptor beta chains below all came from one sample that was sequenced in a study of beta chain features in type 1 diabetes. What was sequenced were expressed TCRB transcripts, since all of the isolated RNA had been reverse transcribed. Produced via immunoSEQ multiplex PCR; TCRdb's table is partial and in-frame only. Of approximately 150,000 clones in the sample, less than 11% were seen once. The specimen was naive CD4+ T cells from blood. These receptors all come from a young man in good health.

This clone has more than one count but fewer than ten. The CDR3 spells CAFRSQQETQYF. DNA of the CDR3: TGTGCCTTCCGTAGCCAACAAGAGACCCAGTACTTC. The chain has TRBV6-1 and TRBJ2-5; no clear D gene. This CDR3 spans 12 amino acids. CDR1 is MNHNS, CDR2 SASEGT, per germline. The V gene lost 11 bases and the J gene lost 2 bases, with 12 bases spanning the gap.

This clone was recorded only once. In nucleotides, the CDR3 is TGTGCCAGCAGTGACTACGGGACTAGCGAAGAGACCCAGTACTTC. This sequence encodes CASSDYGTSEETQYF. The rearrangement links TRBV28 to TRBJ2-5; 10 bases map to TRBD2. Germline lookup yields CDR1 MDHEN and CDR2 SYDVKM. The ends lost 5 bases at V and 3 bases at J; junction bases unmatched: 6. The CDR3 contains 15 residues.

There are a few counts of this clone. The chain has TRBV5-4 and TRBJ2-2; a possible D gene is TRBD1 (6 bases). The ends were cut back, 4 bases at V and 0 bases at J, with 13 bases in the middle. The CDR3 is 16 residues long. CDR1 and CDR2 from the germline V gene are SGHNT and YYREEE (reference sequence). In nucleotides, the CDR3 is TGTGCCAGCAGCCCACCCGGGACAACGAACACCGGGGAGCTGTTTTTT. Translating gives CASSPPGTTNTGELFF.

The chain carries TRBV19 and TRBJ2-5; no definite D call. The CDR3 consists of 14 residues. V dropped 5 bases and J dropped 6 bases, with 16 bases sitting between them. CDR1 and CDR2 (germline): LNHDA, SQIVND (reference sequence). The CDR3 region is CASSALLASQTQYF. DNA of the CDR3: TGTGCCAGTAGTGCACTCCTTGCTTCGCAGACCCAGTACTTC.

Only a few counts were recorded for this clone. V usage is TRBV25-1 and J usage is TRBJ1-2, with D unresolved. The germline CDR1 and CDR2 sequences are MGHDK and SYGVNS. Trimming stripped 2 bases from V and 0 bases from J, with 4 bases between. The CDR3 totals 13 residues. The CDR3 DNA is TGTGCCAGCAGTGAAAGAGCTAACTATGGCTACACCTTC. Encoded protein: CASSERANYGYTF.

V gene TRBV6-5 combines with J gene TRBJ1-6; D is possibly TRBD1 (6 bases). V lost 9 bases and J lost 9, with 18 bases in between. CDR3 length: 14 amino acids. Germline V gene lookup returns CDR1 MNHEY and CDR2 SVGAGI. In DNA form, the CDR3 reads TGTGCCAGGTTCGCGGGGGCCCCCACTTCACCCCTCCACTTT. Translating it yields CARFAGAPTSPLHF.

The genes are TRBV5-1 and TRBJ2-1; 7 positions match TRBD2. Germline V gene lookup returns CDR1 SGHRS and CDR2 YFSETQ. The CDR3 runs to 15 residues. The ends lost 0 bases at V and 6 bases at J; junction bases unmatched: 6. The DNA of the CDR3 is TGCGCCAGCAGCTTGGAAGCGGGGTACAGCAATGAGCAGTTCTTC. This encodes CASSLEAGYSNEQFF.

CDR3 sequence reads: CASSQGGWGNQPQHF. CDR3 DNA sequence: TGCGCCAGCAGCCAGGGAGGTTGGGGCAATCAGCCCCAGCATTTT. The chain has TRBV4-3 and TRBJ1-5; D unclear. CDR3 length: 15 residues. The germline V gene encodes CDR1 LGHNA and CDR2 YSLEER. V lost 3 bases and J 2 bases, leaving 11 bases between the germline ends.

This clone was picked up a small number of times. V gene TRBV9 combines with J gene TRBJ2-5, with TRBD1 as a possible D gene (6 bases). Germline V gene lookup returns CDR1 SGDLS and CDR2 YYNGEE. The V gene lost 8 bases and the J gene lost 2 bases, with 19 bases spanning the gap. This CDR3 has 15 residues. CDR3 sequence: CASAVTPGQQETQYF. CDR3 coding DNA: TGTGCCAGTGCCGTTACCCCGGGACAACAAGAGACCCAGTACTTC. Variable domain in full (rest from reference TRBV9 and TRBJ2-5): DSGVTQTPKHLITATGQRVTLRCSPRSGDLSVYWYQQSLDQGLQFLIQYYNGEERAKGNILERFSAQQFPDLHSELNLSSLELGDSALYFCASAVTPGQQETQYFGPGTRLLVL.

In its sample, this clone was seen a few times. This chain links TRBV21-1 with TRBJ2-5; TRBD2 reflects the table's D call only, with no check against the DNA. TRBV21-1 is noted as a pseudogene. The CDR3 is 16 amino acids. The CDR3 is CASRTRSGGAEETQYF. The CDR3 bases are TGTGCCAGCAGAACCCGAAGCGGGGGGGCCGAGGAGACCCAGTACTTC.

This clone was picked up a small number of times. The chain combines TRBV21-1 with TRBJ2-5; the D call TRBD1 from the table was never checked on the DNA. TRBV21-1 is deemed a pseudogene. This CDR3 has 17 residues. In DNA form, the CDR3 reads TGTGCCAGCAGCAGGCATGGGACAAGGAACCCCCAAGAGACCCAGTACTTC. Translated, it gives CASSRHGTRNPQETQYF.

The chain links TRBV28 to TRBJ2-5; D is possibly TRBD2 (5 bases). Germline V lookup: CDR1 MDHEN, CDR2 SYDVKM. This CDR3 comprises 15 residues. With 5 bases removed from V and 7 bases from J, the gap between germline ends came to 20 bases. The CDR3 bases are TGTGCCAGCAGTAGGTTTGCTAGCCTAGGTTGGACCCAGTACTTC. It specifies CASSRFASLGWTQYF.

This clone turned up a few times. The CDR3 DNA is TGTGCCAGCAGCTTGGGGGGGACAGGGCATCAGCCCCAGCATTTT. Its protein product is CASSLGGTGHQPQHF. This chain links TRBV5-4 with TRBJ1-5, with TRBD1 matching over 9 bases. V lost 0 bases and J lost 5; bases outside the gene matches: 3. The germline V gene has CDR1 SGHNT and CDR2 YYREEE (reference sequence). This CDR3 has 15 amino acids.

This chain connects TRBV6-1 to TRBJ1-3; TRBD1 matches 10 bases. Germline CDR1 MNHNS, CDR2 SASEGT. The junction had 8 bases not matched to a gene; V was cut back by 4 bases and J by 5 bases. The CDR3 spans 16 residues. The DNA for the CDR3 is TGTGCCAGCAGTGTCTCGGGACAGGGGACCAGAAACACCATATATTTT. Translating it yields CASSVSGQGTRNTIYF.

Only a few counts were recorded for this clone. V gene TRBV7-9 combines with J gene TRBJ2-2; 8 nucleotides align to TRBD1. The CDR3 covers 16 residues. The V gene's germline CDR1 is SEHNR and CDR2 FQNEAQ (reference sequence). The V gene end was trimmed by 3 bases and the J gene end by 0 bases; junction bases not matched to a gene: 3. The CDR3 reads CASSLGQATNTGELFF. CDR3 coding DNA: TGTGCCAGCAGCTTGGGACAGGCCACGAACACCGGGGAGCTGTTTTTT.

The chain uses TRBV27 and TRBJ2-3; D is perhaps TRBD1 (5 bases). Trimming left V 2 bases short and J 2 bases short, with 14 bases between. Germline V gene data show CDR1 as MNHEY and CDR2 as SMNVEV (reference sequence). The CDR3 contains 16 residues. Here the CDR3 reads CASSLDRQLITDTQYF. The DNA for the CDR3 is TGTGCCAGCAGTTTAGATAGACAGCTAATCACAGATACGCAGTATTTT.

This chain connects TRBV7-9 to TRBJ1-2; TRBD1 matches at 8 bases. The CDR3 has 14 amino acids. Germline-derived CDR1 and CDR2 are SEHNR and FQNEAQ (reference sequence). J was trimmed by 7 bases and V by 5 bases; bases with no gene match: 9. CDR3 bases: TGTGCCAGCAGCCTCCGGACAGGGAGGGGTGGCTACACCTTC. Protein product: CASSLRTGRGGYTF.

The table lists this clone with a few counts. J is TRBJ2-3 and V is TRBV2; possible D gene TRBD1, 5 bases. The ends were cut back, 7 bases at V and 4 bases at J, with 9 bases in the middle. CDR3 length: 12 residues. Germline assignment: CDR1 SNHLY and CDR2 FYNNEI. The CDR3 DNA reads TGTGCCAGCAACCAAGGGGCAGATACGCAGTATTTT. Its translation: CASNQGADTQYF.

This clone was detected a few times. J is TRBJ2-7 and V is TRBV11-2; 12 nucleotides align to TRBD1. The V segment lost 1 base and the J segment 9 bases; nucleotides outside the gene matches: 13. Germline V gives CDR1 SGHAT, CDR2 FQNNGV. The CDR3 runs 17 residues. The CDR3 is CASSLGPPGQGALGQYF. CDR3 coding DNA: TGTGCCAGCAGCTTAGGGCCCCCGGGACAGGGGGCGCTGGGGCAGTACTTC.

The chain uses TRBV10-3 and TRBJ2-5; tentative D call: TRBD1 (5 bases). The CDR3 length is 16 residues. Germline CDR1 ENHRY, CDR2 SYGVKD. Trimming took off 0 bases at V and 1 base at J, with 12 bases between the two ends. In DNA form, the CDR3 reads TGTGCCATCAGTGAGTCCCAGGGCGTAGTCCAAGAGACCCAGTACTTC. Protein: CAISESQGVVQETQYF.

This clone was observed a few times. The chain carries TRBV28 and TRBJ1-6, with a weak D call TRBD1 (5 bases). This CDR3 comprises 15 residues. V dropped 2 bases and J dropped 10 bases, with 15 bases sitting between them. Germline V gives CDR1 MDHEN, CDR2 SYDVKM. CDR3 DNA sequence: TGTGCCAGCAGTTTACCCAGGGAGGGAGGGTCACCCCTCCACTTT. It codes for CASSLPREGGSPLHF.

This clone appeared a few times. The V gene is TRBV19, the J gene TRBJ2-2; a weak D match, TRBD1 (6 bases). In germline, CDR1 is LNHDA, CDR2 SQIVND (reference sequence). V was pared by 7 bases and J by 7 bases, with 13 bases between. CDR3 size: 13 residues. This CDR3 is CASKRQVSGELFF. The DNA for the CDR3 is TGTGCCAGTAAAAGACAGGTTAGCGGGGAGCTGTTTTTT.

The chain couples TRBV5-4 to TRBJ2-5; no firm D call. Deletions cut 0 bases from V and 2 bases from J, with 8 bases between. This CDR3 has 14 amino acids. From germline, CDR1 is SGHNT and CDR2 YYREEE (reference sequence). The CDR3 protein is CASSLGGRQETQYF. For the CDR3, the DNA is TGTGCCAGCAGCTTGGGTGGCAGACAAGAGACCCAGTACTTC.

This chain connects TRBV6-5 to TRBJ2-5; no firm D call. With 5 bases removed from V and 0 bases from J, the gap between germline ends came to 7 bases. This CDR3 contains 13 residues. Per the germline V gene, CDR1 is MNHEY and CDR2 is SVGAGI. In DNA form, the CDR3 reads TGTGCCAGCAGTCAGACATACCAAGAGACCCAGTACTTC. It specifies CASSQTYQETQYF.

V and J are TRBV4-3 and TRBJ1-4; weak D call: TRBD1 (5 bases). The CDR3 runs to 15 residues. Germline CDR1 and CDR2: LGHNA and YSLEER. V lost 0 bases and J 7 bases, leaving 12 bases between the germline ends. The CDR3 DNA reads TGCGCCAGCAGCCAAGATCAGGCGGGGGGTGAAAAACTGTTTTTT. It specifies CASSQDQAGGEKLFF.

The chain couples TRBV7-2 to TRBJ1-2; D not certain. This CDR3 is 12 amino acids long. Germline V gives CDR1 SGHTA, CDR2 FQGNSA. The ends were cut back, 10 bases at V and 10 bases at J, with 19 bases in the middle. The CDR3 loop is CATTIPAEPYTF. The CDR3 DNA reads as TGTGCCACTACAATACCGGCGGAGCCCTACACCTTC.

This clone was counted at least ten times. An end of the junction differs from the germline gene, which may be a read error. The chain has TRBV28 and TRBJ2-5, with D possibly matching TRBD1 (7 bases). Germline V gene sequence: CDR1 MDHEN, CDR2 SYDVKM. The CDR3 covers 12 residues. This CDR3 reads CASSLGGGAKNF. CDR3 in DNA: TGTGCCAGCAGTTTAGGAGGGGGCGCAAAGAACTTC.

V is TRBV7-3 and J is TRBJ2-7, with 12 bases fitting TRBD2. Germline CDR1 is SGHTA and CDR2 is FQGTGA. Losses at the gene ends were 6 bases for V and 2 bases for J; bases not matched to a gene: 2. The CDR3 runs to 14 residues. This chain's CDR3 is CASSLAGGTYEQYF. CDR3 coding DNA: TGTGCCAGCAGTCTAGCGGGGGGGACCTACGAGCAGTACTTC.

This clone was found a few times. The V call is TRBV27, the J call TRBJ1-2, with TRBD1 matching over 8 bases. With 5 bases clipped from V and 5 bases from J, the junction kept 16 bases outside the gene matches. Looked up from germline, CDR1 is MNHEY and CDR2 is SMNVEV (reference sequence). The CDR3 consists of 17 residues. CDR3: CASSLGQGKLGGYGYTF. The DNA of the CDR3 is TGTGCCAGCAGTCTTGGACAGGGAAAGTTGGGGGGATATGGCTACACCTTC.

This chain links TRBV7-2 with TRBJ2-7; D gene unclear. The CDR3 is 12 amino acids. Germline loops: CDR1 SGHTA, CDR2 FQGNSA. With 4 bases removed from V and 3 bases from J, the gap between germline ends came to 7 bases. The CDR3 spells CASSSPGYEQYF. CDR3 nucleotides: TGTGCCAGCAGCTCCCCCGGCTACGAGCAGTACTTC.